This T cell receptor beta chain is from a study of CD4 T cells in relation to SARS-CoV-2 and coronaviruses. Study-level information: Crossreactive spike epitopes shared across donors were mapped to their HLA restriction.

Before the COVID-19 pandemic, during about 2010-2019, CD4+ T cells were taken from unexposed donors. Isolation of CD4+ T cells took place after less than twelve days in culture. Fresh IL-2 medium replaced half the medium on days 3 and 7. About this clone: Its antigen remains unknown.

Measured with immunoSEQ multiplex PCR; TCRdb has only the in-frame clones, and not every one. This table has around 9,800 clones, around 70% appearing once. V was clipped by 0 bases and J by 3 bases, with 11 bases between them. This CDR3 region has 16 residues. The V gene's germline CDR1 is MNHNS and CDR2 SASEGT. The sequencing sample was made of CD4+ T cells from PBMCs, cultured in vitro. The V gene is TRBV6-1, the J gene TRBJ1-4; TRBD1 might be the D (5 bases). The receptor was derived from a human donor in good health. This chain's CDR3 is CASSEAPGFSNEKLFF. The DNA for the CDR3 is TGTGCCAGCAGTGAAGCTCCAGGGTTTTCTAATGAAAAACTGTTTTTT.